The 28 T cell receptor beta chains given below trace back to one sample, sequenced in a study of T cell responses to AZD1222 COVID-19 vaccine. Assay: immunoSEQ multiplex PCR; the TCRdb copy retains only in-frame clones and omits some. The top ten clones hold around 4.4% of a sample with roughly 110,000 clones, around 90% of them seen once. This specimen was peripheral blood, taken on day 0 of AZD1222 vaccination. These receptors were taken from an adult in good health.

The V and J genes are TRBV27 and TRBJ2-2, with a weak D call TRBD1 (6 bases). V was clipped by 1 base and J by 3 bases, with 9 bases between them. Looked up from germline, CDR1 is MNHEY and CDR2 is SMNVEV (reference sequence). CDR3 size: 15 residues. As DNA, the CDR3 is TGTGCCAGCAGTTTATTAGGGGGTTACACCGGGGAGCTGTTTTTT. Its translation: CASSLLGGYTGELFF.

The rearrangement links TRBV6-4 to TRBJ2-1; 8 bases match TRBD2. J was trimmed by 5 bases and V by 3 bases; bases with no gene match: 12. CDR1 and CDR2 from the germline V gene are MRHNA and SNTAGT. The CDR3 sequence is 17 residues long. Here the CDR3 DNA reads TGTGCCAGCAGTGAAGGTGTGAGCGGGAGATCGGACAATGAGCAGTTCTTC. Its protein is CASSEGVSGRSDNEQFF.

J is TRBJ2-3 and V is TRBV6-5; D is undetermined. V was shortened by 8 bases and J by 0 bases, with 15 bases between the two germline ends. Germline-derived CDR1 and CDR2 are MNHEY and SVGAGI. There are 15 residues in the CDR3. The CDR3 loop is CASRPTVISTDTQYF. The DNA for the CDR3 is TGTGCCAGCCGACCGACGGTGATTAGCACAGATACGCAGTATTTT.

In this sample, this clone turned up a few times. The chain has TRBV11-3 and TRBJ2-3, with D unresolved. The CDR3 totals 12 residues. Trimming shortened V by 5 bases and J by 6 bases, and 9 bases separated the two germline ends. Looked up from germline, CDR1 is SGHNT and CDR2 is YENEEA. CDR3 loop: CASSPGWDTQYF. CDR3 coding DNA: TGTGCCAGCAGCCCCGGGTGGGATACGCAGTATTTT.

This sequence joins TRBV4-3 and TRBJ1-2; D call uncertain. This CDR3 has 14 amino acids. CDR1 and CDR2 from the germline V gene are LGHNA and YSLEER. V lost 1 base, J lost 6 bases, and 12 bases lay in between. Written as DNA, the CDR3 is TGCGCCAGCAGCCAAGGGATTACAGCGGATGGCTACACCTTC. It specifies CASSQGITADGYTF.

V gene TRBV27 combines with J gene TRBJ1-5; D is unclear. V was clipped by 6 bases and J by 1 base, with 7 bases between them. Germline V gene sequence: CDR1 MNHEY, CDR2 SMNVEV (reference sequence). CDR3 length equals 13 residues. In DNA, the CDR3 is TGTGCCAGCAGCGCTGGGAGCAATCAGCCCCAGCATTTT. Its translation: CASSAGSNQPQHF.

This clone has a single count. CDR3 amino acids: CASGNRVYSPLHF. CDR3 DNA sequence: TGTGCCAGTGGGAACAGGGTTTATTCACCCCTCCACTTT. The J gene is TRBJ1-6, the V gene TRBV27; D perhaps matches TRBD1 (6 bases). Trimming left V 9 bases short and J 8 bases short, with 14 bases between. Germline V gene lookup returns CDR1 MNHEY and CDR2 SMNVEV (reference sequence). The CDR3 contains 13 residues.

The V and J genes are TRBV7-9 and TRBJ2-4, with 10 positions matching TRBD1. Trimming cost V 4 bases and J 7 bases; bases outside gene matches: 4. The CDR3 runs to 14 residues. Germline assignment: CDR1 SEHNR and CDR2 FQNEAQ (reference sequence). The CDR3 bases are TGTGCCAGCAGCTCTTCGGGACAGGGGAACATTCAGTACTTC. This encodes CASSSSGQGNIQYF.

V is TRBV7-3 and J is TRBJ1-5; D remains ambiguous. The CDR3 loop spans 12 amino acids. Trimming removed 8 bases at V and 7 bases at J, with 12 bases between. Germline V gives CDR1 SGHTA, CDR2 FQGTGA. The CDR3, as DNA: TGTGCCAGCCCTACCTTAACCCAGCCCCAGCATTTT. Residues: CASPTLTQPQHF.

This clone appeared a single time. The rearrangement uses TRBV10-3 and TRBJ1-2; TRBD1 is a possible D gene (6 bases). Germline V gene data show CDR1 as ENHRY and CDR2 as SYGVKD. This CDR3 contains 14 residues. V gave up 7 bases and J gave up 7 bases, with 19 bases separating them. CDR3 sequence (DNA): TGTGCCATCACGCGGGACGGGGGCCTTTCTGGCTACACCTTC. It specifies CAITRDGGLSGYTF.

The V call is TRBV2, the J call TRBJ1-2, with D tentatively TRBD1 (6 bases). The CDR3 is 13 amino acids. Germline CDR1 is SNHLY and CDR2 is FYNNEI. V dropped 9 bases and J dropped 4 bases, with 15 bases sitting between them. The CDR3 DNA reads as TGTGCCAGTAGATCCCAGGGGACCTATGGCTACACCTTC. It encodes CASRSQGTYGYTF. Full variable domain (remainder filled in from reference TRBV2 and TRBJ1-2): EPEVTQTPSHQVTQMGQEVILRCVPISNHLYFYWYRQILGQKVEFLVSFYNNEISEKSEIFDDQFSVERPDGSNFTLKIRSTKLEDSAMYFCASRSQGTYGYTFGSGTRLTVV.

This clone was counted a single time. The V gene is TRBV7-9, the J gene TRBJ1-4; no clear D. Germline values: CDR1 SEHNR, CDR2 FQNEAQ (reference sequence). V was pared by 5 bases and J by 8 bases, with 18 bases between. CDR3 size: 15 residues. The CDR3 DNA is TGTGCCAGCAGCCCTCCGAGAAGGGATGAAGAAAAACTGTTTTTT. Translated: CASSPPRRDEEKLFF.

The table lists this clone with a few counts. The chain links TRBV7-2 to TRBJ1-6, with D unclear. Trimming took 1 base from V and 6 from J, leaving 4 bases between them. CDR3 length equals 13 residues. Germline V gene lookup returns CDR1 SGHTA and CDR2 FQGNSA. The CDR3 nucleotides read TGTGCCAGCAGCTTAGGAAGTAATTCACCCCTCCACTTT. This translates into CASSLGSNSPLHF. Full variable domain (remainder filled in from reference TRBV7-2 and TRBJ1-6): GAGVSQSPSNKVTEKGKDVELRCDPISGHTALYWYRQSLGQGLEFLIYFQGNSAPDKSGLPSDRFSAERTGGSVSTLTIQRTQQEDSAVYLCASSLGSNSPLHFGNGTRLTVT.

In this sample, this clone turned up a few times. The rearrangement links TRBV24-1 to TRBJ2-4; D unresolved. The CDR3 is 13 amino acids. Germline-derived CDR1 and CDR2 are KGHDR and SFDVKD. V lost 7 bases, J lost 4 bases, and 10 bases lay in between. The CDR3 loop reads CATRTAEKNIQYF. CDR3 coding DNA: TGTGCCACCAGAACGGCAGAGAAAAACATTCAGTACTTC.

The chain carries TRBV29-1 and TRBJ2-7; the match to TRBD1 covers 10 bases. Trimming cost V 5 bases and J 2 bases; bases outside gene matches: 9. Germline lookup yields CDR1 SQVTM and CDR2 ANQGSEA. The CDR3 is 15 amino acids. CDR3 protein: CSVNTGTGEAYEQYF. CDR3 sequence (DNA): TGCAGCGTTAACACCGGGACAGGGGAGGCCTACGAGCAGTACTTC.

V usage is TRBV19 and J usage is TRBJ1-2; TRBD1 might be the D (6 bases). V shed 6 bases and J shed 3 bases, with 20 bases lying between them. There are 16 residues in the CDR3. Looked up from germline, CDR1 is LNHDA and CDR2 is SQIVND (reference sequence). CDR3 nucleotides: TGTGCCAGTAGCTTGATTACAGGGTCAGTGGACTATGGCTACACCTTC. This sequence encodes CASSLITGSVDYGYTF.

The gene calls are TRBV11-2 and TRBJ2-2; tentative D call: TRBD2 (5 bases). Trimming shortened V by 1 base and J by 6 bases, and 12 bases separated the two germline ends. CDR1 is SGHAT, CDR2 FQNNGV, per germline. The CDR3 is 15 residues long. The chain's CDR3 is CASSLGVRVAGELFF. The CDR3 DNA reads TGTGCCAGCAGCTTAGGGGTGCGGGTCGCCGGGGAGCTGTTTTTT.

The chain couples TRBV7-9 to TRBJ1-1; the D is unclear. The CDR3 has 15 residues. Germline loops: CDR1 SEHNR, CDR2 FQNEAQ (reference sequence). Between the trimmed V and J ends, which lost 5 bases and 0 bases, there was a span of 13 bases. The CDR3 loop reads CASSETAYMNTEAFF. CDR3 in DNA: TGTGCCAGCAGCGAAACGGCATATATGAACACTGAAGCTTTCTTT.

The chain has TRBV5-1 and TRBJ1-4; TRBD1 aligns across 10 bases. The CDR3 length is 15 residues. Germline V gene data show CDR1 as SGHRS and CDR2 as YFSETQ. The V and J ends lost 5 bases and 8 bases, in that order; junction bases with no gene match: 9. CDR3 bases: TGCGCCAGCAGAGCCACCGGGACAGGGGACGAAAAACTGTTTTTT. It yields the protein CASRATGTGDEKLFF.

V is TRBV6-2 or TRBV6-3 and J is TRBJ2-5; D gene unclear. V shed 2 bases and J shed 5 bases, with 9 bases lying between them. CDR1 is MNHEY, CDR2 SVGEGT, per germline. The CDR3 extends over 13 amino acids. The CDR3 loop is CASSYRVVETQYF. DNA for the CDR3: TGTGCCAGCAGTTACAGGGTGGTGGAGACCCAGTACTTC.

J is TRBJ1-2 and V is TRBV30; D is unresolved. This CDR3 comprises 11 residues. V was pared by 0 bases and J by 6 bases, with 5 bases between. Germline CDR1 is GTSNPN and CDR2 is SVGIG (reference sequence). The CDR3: CAWSVWNGYTF. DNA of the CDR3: TGTGCCTGGAGTGTTTGGAATGGCTACACCTTC.

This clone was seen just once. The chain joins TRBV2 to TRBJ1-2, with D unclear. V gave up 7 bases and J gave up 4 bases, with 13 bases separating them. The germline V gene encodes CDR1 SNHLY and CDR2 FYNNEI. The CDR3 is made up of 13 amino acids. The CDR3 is CASTPGTLYGYTF. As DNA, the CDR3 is TGTGCCAGCACCCCGGGTACCCTCTATGGCTACACCTTC.

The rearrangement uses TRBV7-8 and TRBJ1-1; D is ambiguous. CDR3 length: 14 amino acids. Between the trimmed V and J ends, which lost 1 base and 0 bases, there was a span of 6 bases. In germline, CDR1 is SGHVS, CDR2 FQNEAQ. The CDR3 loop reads CASSLEALNTEAFF. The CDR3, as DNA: TGTGCCAGCAGCTTAGAAGCCTTGAACACTGAAGCTTTCTTT.

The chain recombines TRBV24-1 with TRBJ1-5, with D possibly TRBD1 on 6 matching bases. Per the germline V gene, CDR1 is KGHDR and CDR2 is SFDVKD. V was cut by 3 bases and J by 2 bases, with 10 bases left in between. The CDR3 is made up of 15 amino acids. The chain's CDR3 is CATSDPKGGNQPQHF. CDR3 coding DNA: TGTGCCACCAGTGATCCGAAGGGGGGCAATCAGCCCCAGCATTTT.

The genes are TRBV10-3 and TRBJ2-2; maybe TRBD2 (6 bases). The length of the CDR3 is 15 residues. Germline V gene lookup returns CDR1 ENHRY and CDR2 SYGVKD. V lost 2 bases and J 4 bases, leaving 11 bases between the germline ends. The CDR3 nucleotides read TGTGCCATCAGTGAGGGACTATCTGGCACCGGGGAGCTGTTTTTT. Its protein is CAISEGLSGTGELFF.

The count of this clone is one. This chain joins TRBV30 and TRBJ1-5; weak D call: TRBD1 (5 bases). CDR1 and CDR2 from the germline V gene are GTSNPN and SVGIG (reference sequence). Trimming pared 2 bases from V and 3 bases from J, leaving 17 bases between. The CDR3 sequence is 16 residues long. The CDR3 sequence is CAWSTGHSAPNQPQHF. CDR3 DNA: TGTGCCTGGAGTACTGGACATTCGGCCCCCAATCAGCCCCAGCATTTT.

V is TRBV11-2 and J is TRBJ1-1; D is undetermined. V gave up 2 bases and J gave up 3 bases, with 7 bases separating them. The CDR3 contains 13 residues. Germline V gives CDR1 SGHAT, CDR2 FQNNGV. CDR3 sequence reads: CASSLLLYTEAFF. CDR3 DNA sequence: TGTGCCAGCAGCTTATTACTATACACTGAAGCTTTCTTT.

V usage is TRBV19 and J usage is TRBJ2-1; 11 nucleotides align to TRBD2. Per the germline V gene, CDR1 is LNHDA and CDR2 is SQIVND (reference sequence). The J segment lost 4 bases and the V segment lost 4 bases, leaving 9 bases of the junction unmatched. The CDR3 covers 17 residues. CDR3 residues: CASSTRLAGGIYNEQFF. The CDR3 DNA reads TGTGCCAGTAGTACCCGATTAGCGGGAGGGATATACAATGAGCAGTTCTTC.